These T cell receptor beta chains were read from a single sample in a study of control samples from healthy donors and cancer patients. Assay: immunoSEQ multiplex PCR; the TCRdb copy retains only in-frame clones and omits some. The table includes tens of thousands of clones, about 90% detected once. Input material: blood. The source of these receptors is a woman in her forties or fifties in good health. Both conserved end residues are part of each CDR3. Fields, in order: D gene, clone size, J gene, V gene, CDR3 protein, CDR3 DNA. A D gene is named only where the DNA matches it firmly. The listing skips clone size in some rows; elsewhere it reads once, few, many or a size class.

TRBD1 | NA | TRBJ1-2 | TRBV4-1 | CASSQEGQLYGYTF | TGCGCCAGCAGCCAAGAGGGACAGCTATATGGCTACACCTTC
TRBD2 | NA | TRBJ2-7 | TRBV10-3 | CAISEFTGGPSGEYF | TGTGCCATCAGTGAGTTTACGGGAGGGCCCTCGGGGGAGTACTTC
NA | NA | TRBJ2-7 | TRBV28 | CASSLQGTNEQYF | TGTGCCAGCAGTTTACAGGGAACGAACGAGCAGTACTTC
NA | NA | TRBJ2-6 | TRBV19 | CASSIDHSGANVLTF | TGTGCCAGTAGTATAGATCATTCTGGGGCCAACGTCCTGACTTTC
TRBD2 | NA | TRBJ2-1 | TRBV5-1 | CASSRTSGGYNEQFF | TGCGCCAGCAGCCGCACTAGCGGGGGTTACAATGAGCAGTTCTTC
NA | NA | TRBJ2-1 | TRBV21-1 | CARNQEGESYNEQFF | TGTGCCAGAAACCAGGAGGGCGAGTCCTACAATGAGCAGTTCTTC
TRBD2 | NA | TRBJ2-1 | TRBV3-1/TRBV3-2 | CASSQDTIAGEQFF | TGTGCCAGCAGCCAGGATACCATAGCGGGGGAGCAGTTCTTC
TRBD1 | NA | TRBJ1-1 | TRBV3-1/TRBV3-2 | CASSQGLSGQSEAFF | TGTGCCAGCAGCCAAGGCCTCTCGGGACAGAGTGAAGCTTTCTTT
NA | NA | TRBJ2-1 | TRBV14 | CASSQVSRGLVYNEQFF | TGTGCCAGCAGCCAAGTCTCCCGGGGTTTAGTCTACAATGAGCAGTTCTTC
TRBD1 | NA | TRBJ1-6 | TRBV25-1 | CASSESGQGVLPLHF | TGTGCCAGCAGTGAGTCGGGACAGGGGGTTCTTCCCCTCCACTTT
NA | NA | TRBJ1-2 | TRBV12-2 | CASRFYHLGYGYTF | TGTGCAAGTCGCTTTTACCACCTCGGCTATGGCTACACCTTC
NA | NA | TRBJ2-5 | TRBV4-2 | CASSQDTVEETQYF | TGTGCCAGCAGCCAAGACACGGTGGAGGAGACCCAGTACTTC
NA | few | TRBJ1-1 | TRBV5-6 | CASSSALDVNTEAFF | TGTGCCAGCAGCTCCGCACTTGACGTGAACACTGAAGCTTTCTTT
NA | NA | TRBJ2-2 | TRBV9 | CASRRSGQNTGELFF | TGTGCCAGCCGCCGCAGCGGGCAGAACACCGGGGAGCTGTTTTTT
NA | NA | TRBJ1-2 | TRBV6-5 | CASRGSPNYGYTF | TGTGCCAGCAGGGGCAGCCCGAACTATGGCTACACCTTC
NA | NA | TRBJ1-1 | TRBV7-3 | CASSPSPGVGGWTEAFF | TGTGCCAGCAGCCCGTCTCCCGGGGTGGGGGGATGGACTGAAGCTTTCTTT
TRBD1 | NA | TRBJ1-5 | TRBV5-4 | CASSLGGQGTQPQHF | TGTGCCAGCAGCTTGGGGGGACAGGGAACACAGCCCCAGCATTTT
NA | few | TRBJ2-1 | TRBV3-1/TRBV3-2 | CASSQVGTTYNEQFF | TGTGCCAGCAGCCAAGTCGGGACCACCTACAATGAGCAGTTCTTC
NA | NA | TRBJ1-5 | TRBV6-5 | CASSTGTGGSQPQHF | TGTGCCAGCAGTACCGGGACCGGGGGATCGCAGCCCCAGCATTTT
NA | NA | TRBJ2-1 | TRBV7-9 | CASSSSLTYNEQFF | TGTGCCAGCAGCTCCTCGTTGACATACAATGAGCAGTTCTTC
TRBD2 | NA | TRBJ2-3 | TRBV3-1/TRBV3-2 | CASSQLGGRGTDTQYF | TGTGCCAGCAGCCAATTAGGCGGGAGAGGCACAGATACGCAGTATTTT
NA | once | TRBJ1-1 | TRBV21-1 | CATNIRNTEAFF | TGTGCCACCAATATAAGGAACACTGAAGCTTTCTTT
TRBD2 | NA | TRBJ2-4 | TRBV29-1 | CSVESRSGSHIQYF | TGCAGCGTTGAAAGTCGCAGCGGGAGCCACATTCAGTACTTC
NA | NA | TRBJ1-4 | TRBV7-9 | CASSLDVTPEKLFF | TGTGCCAGCAGCTTAGATGTGACACCAGAAAAACTGTTTTTT
NA | NA | TRBJ2-7 | TRBV7-6 | CASSALGGPGEREQYF | TGTGCCAGCAGCGCCCTGGGGGGTCCTGGCGAGCGCGAGCAGTACTTC
TRBD1 | NA | TRBJ1-3 | TRBV19 | CASSRQGAGNTIYF | TGTGCCAGTAGTAGACAGGGGGCTGGAAACACCATATATTTT
TRBD2 | NA | TRBJ2-7 | TRBV5-4 | CASTVAGGTYEQYF | TGTGCCAGCACAGTAGCGGGGGGGACCTACGAGCAGTACTTC
NA | NA | TRBJ2-7 | TRBV7-2 | CASSPARGRPSSYEQYF | TGTGCCAGCAGCCCCGCCCGGGGGCGCCCAAGCTCCTACGAGCAGTACTTC
TRBD2 | NA | TRBJ2-7 | TRBV18 | CASSPGTIYEQYF | TGTGCCAGCTCACCAGGGACTATCTACGAGCAGTACTTC
NA | NA | TRBJ1-5 | TRBV11-2 | CASSFDRNNQPQHF | TGTGCCAGCAGCTTTGACAGGAACAATCAGCCCCAGCATTTT
NA | NA | TRBJ2-7 | TRBV11-2 | CASALTRVPYEQYF | TGTGCCAGCGCTCTTACCAGGGTTCCCTACGAGCAGTACTTC
TRBD1 | NA | TRBJ1-1 | TRBV7-9 | CASSLAEGQGAAFF | TGTGCCAGCAGCTTAGCGGAGGGACAGGGGGCGGCTTTCTTT
TRBD1 | NA | TRBJ1-4 | TRBV3-1/TRBV3-2 | CASSRQGTNEKLFF | TGTGCCAGCAGCCGACAGGGGACTAATGAAAAACTGTTTTTT
NA | NA | TRBJ1-4 | TRBV7-9 | CASSRPRGSNEKLFF | TGTGCCAGCAGCCGTCCGAGGGGGAGTAATGAAAAACTGTTTTTT
NA | NA | TRBJ2-2 | TRBV4-1 | CASSHNTVTGELFF | TGCGCCAGCAGCCATAATACGGTCACCGGGGAGCTGTTTTTT
NA | NA | TRBJ2-7 | TRBV6-1 | CASSELYEQYF | TGTGCCAGCAGTGAACTTTACGAGCAGTACTTC
TRBD2 | NA | TRBJ2-7 | TRBV18 | CASSPPSGSWSEQYF | TGTGCCAGCTCACCACCGAGCGGGAGTTGGTCCGAGCAGTACTTC
NA | NA | TRBJ2-3 | TRBV10-2 | CASSVFVGGGPPDTQYF | TGCGCCAGCAGTGTTTTTGTCGGCGGAGGCCCTCCAGATACGCAGTATTTT
TRBD1 | NA | TRBJ2-1 | TRBV5-1 | CASSLGGQIYNEQFF | TGCGCCAGCAGCTTGGGGGGACAGATCTACAATGAGCAGTTCTTC
NA | NA | TRBJ2-7 | TRBV6-2/TRBV6-3 | CASRYGDNNYEQYF | TGTGCCAGCAGGTACGGGGACAATAACTACGAGCAGTACTTC
NA | NA | TRBJ1-2 | TRBV28 | CASSLPDGNYGYTF | TGTGCCAGCAGTCTCCCGGACGGGAACTATGGCTACACCTTC
NA | NA | TRBJ1-3 | TRBV7-8 | CASSLGISRFSGNTIYF | TGTGCCAGCAGCTTAGGGATAAGCAGGTTCTCTGGAAACACCATATATTTT
TRBD2 | few | TRBJ2-7 | TRBV5-1 | CASSLTGRDKPYEQYF | TGCGCCAGCAGCTTGACCGGGAGGGACAAACCCTACGAGCAGTACTTC
TRBD2 | NA | TRBJ2-3 | TRBV5-5 | CASSSPSGGSTDTQYF | TGTGCCAGCAGCTCCCCTAGCGGGGGGAGCACAGATACGCAGTATTTT
NA | NA | TRBJ2-7 | TRBV11-2 | CASSSAAYEQYF | TGTGCCAGCAGCTCCGCGGCCTACGAGCAGTACTTC
TRBD2 | few | TRBJ2-1 | TRBV2 | CASSEGGLAGVPYNEQFF | TGTGCCAGCAGTGAAGGGGGACTAGCGGGAGTACCCTACAATGAGCAGTTCTTC